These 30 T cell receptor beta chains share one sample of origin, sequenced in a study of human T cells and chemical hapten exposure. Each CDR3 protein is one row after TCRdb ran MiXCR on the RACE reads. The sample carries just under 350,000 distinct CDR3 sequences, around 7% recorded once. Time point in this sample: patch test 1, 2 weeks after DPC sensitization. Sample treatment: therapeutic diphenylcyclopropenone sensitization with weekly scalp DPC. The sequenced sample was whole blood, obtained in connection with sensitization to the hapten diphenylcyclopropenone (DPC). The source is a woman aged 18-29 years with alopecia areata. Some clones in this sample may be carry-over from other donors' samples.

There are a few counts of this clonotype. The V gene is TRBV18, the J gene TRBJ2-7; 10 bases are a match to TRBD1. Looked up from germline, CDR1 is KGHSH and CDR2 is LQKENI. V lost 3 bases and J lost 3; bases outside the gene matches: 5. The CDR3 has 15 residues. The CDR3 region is CASSPGQGVGYEQYF. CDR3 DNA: TGTGCCAGCTCACCCGGACAGGGGGTTGGCTACGAGCAGTACTTC.

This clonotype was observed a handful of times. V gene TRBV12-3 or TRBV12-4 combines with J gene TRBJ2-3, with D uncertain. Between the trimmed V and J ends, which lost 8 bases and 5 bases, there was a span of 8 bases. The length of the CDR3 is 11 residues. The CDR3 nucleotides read TGTGCCAGCGGCCCACTAGATACGCAGTATTTT. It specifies CASGPLDTQYF.

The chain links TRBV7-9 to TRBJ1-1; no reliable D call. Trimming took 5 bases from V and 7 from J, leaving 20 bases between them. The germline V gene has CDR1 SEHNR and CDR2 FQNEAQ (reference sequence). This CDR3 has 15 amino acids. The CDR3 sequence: CASSPASVGGVEAFF. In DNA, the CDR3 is TGTGCCAGCAGCCCCGCGAGCGTGGGCGGGGTTGAAGCTTTCTTT.

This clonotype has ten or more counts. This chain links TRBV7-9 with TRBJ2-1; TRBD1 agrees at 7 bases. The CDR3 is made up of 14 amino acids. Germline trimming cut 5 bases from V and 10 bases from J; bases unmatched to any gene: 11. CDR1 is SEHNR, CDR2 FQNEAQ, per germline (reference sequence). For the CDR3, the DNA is TGTGCCAGCAGCCGGGACAGTGCATTGGGGGAGCAGTTCTTC. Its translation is CASSRDSALGEQFF. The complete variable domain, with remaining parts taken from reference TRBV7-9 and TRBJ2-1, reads DTGVSQNPRHKITKRGQNVTFRCDPISEHNRLYWYRQTLGQGPEFLTYFQNEAQLEKSRLLSDRFSAERPKGSFSTLEIQRTEQGDSAMYLCASSRDSALGEQFFGPGTRLTVL.

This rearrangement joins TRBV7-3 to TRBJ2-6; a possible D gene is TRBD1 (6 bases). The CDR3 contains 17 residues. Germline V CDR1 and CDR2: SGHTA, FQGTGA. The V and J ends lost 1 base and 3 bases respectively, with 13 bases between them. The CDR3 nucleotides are TGTGCCAGCAGCTTAATGGGGGCCACCCATGGGGCCAACGTCCTGACTTTC. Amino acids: CASSLMGATHGANVLTF.

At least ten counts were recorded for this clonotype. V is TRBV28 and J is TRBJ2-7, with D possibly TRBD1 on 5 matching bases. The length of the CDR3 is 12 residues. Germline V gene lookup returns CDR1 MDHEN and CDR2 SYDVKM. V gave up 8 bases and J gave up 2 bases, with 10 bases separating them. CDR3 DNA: TGTGCCAGCTCTGACAGAACCTACGAGCAGTACTTC. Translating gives CASSDRTYEQYF.

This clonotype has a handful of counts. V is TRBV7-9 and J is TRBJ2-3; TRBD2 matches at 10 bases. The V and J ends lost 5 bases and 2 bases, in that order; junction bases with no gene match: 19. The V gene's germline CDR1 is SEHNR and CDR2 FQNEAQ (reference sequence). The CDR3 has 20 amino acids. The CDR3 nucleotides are TGTGCCAGCAGCCCCCGCTTGGGGAGCGGGGGGGTCGGAGACACAGATACGCAGTATTTT. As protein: CASSPRLGSGGVGDTDTQYF.

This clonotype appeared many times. The CDR3 protein is CASSLARSRNTIYF. CDR3 nucleotide sequence: TGTGCCAGCAGCTTGGCCCGTTCTAGAAACACCATATATTTT. The genes are TRBV7-2 and TRBJ1-3; D is unresolved. V was clipped by 3 bases and J by 5 bases, with 11 bases between them. Germline assignment: CDR1 SGHTA and CDR2 FQGNSA. This CDR3 has 14 residues.

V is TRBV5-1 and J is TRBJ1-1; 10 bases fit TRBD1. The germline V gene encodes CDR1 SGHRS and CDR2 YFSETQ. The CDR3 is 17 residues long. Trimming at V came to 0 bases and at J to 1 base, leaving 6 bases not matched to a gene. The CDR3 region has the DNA TGCGCCAGCAGCTTGGCACCCGGGACAGGGGCGAACACTGAAGCTTTCTTT. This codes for CASSLAPGTGANTEAFF.

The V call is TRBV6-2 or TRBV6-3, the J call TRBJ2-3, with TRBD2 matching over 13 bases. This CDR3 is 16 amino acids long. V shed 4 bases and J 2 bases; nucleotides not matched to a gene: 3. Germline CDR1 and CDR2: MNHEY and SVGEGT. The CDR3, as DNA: TGTGCCAGCAGTTGGGGACTAGCGGGGATCACAGATACGCAGTATTTT. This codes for CASSWGLAGITDTQYF.

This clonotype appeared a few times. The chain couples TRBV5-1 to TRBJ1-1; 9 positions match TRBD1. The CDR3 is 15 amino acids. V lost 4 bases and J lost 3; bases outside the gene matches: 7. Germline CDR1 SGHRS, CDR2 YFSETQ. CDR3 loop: CASSRGTGSDTEAFF. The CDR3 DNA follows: TGCGCCAGCAGCCGCGGGACAGGGTCGGACACTGAAGCTTTCTTT.

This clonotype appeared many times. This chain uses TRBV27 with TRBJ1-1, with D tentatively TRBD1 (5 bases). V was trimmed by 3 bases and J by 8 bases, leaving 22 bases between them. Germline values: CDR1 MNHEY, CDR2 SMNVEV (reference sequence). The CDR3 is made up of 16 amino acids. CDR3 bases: TGTGCCAGCAGTTTTCTGTACCGGGACGGCCTCATGGAAGCTTTCTTT. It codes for CASSFLYRDGLMEAFF.

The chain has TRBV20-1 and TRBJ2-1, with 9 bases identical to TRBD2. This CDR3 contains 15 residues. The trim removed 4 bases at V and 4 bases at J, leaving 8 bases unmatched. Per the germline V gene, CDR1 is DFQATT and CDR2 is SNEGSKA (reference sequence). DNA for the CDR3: TGCAGTGCTACCCCCCAGCGGGGGGTTTACAATGAGCAGTTCTTC. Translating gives CSATPQRGVYNEQFF.

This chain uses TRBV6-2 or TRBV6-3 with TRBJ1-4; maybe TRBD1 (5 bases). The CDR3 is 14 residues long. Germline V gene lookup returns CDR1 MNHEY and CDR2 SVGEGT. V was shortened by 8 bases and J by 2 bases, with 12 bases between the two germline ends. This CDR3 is CASERGSTNEKLFF. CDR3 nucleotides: TGTGCCAGCGAGAGGGGATCGACTAATGAAAAACTGTTTTTT.

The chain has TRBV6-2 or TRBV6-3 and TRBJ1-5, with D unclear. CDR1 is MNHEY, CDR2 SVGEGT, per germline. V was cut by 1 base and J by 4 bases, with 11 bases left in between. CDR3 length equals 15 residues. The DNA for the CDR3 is TGTGCCAGCAGTTACTTCGGGCAGCCAAATCAGCCCCAGCATTTT. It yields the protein CASSYFGQPNQPQHF.

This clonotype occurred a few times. The DNA of the CDR3 is TGTGCCAGCAGCTTAGGCCTGCGGGGGCATGAGCAGTTCTTC. Amino acids: CASSLGLRGHEQFF. V usage is TRBV13 and J usage is TRBJ2-1, with a weak D call TRBD2 (7 bases). The CDR3 loop spans 14 amino acids. Germline CDR1 PRHDT, CDR2 FYEKMQ (reference sequence). V was pared by 0 bases and J by 8 bases, with 11 bases between.

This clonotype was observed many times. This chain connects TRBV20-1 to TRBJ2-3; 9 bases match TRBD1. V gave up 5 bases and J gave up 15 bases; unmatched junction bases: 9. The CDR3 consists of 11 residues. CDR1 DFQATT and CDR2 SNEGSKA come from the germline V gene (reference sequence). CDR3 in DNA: TGCAGTGCTCAGGGGGACAGGGTCATTTATTTT. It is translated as CSAQGDRVIYF.

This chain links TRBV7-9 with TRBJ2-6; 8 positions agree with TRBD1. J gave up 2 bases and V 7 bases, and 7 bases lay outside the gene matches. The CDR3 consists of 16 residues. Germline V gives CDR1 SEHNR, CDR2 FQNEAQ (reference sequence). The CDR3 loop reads CASTPDRGAGANVLTF. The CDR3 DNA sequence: TGTGCCAGCACCCCCGACAGGGGAGCTGGGGCCAACGTCCTGACTTTC.

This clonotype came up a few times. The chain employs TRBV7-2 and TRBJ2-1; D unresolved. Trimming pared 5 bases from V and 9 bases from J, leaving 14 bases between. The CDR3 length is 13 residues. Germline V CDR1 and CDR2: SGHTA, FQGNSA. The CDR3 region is CASSPASFSEQFF. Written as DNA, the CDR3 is TGTGCCAGCAGCCCGGCCAGTTTTAGTGAGCAGTTCTTC.

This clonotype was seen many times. The CDR3 is CASSQEPEPSGGENIQYF. The DNA of the CDR3 is TGCGCCAGCAGCCAAGAGCCAGAGCCTAGCGGGGGCGAAAACATTCAGTACTTC. The V and J genes are TRBV4-3 and TRBJ2-4; 10 positions match TRBD2. CDR1 and CDR2 from the germline V gene are LGHNA and YSLEER. CDR3 length: 18 residues. V lost 0 bases to trimming and J lost 5 bases; unmatched junction nucleotides: 10.

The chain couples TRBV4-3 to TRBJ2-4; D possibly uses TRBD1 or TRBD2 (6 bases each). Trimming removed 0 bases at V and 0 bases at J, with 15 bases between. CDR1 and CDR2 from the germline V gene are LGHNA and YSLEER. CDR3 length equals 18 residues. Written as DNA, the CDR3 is TGCGCCAGCAGCCAAGATATTGGAGGGACACTAGCCAAAAACATTCAGTACTTC. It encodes CASSQDIGGTLAKNIQYF.

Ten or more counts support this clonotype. For the CDR3, the DNA is TGTGCCAGCAGTTACGACGACACCACGGATGAGCAGTTCTTC. Translated: CASSYDDTTDEQFF. The chain has TRBV6-2 or TRBV6-3 and TRBJ2-1; D unresolved. This CDR3 region has 14 residues. V was pared by 2 bases and J by 8 bases, with 13 bases between. CDR1 is MNHEY, CDR2 SVGEGT, per germline.

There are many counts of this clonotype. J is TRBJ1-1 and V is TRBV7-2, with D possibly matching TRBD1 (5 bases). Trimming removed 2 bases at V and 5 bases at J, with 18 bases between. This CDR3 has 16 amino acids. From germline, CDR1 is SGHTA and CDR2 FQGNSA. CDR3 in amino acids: CASSLKEGRASTEAFF. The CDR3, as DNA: TGTGCCAGCAGCTTAAAGGAGGGCAGGGCCTCAACTGAAGCTTTCTTT.

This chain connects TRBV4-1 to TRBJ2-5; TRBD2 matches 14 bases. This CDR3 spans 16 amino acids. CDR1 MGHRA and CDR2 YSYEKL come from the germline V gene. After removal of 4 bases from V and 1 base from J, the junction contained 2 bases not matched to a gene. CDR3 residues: CASSLTSGGAQETQYF. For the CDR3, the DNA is TGCGCCAGCAGCCTGACTAGCGGGGGGGCCCAAGAGACCCAGTACTTC.

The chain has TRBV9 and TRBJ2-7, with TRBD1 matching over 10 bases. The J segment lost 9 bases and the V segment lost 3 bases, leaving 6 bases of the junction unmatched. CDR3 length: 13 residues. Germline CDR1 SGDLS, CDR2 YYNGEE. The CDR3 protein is CASSGTGGSGQYF. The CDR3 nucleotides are TGTGCCAGCAGCGGGACAGGGGGTTCTGGGCAGTACTTC.

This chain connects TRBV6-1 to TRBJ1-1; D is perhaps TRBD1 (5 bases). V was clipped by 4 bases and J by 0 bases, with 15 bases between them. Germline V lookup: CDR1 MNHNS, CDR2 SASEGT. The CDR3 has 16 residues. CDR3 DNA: TGTGCCAGCAGTGTAAGGGGTTCCGGTATGAACACTGAAGCTTTCTTT. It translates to CASSVRGSGMNTEAFF.

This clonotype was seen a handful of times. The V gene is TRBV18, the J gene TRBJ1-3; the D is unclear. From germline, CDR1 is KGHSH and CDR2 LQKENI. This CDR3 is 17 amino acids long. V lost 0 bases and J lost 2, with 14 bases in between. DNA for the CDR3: TGTGCCAGCTCACCACCGATCCTCCGGAGCCCTGGAAACACCATATATTTT. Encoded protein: CASSPPILRSPGNTIYF. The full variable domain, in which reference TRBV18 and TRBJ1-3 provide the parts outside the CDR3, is NAGVMQNPRHLVRRRGQEARLRCSPMKGHSHVYWYRQLPEEGLKFMVYLQKENIIDESGMPKERFSAEFPKEGPSILRIQQVVRGDSAAYFCASSPPILRSPGNTIYFGEGSWLTVV.

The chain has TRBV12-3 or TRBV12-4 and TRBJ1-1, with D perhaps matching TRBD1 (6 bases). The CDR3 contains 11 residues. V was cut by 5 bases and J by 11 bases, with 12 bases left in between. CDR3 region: CASSPKGGAFF. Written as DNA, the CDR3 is TGTGCCAGCAGTCCGAAAGGGGGGGCTTTCTTT.

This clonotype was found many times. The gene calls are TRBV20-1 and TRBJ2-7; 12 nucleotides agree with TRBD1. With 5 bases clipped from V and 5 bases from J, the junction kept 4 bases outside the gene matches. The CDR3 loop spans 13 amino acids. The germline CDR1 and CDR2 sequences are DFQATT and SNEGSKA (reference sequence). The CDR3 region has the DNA TGCAGTGCTCACGGGACAGGGGGCAACGAGCAGTACTTC. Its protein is CSAHGTGGNEQYF.

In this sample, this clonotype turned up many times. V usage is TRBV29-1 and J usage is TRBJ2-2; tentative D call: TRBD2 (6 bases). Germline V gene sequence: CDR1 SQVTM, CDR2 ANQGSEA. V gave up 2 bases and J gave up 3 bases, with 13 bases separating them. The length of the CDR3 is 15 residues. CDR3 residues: CSVETGTEDTGELFF. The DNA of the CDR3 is TGCAGCGTTGAAACCGGGACTGAAGACACCGGGGAGCTGTTTTTT.